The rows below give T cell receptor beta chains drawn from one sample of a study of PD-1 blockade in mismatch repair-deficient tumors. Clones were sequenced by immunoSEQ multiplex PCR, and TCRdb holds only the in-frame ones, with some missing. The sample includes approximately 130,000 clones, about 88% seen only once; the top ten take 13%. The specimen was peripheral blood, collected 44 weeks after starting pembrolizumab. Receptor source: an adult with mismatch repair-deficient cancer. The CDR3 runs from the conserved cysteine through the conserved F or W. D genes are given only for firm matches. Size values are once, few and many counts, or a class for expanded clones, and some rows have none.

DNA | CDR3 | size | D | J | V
TGTGCCAGCAGTCCCCTTTCGTGGGAGAGCAATCAGCCCCAGCATTTT | CASSPLSWESNQPQHF | - | - | TRBJ1-5 | TRBV27
TGTGCCAGTAGTACCAGGACAGGGGGGTGGACCGGGGAGCTGTTTTTT | CASSTRTGGWTGELFF | - | TRBD1 | TRBJ2-2 | TRBV19
TGTGCCAGCAGCCCTACAGGGGCAACCTACGAGCAGTACTTC | CASSPTGATYEQYF | once | TRBD1 | TRBJ2-7 | TRBV9
TGTGCCAGCAGCTTTAACGGAGGCTACGAGCAGTACTTC | CASSFNGGYEQYF | - | - | TRBJ2-7 | TRBV7-8
TGCGCCAGCAGCTTACGGGAGGGGGCCTACGAGCAGTACTTC | CASSLREGAYEQYF | - | TRBD2 | TRBJ2-7 | TRBV5-1
TGTGCCAGCAGCCTAAGGGGGGGAAGTAGTCCCTACGAGCAGTACTTC | CASSLRGGSSPYEQYF | - | - | TRBJ2-7 | TRBV5-6
TGTGCCAGCAGTACAAAAGGTGGGGGGGATGGCTACACCTTC | CASSTKGGGDGYTF | once | - | TRBJ1-2 | TRBV27
TGTGCCAGTAGTTCCCGAGGACAGGGAAACACCATATATTTT | CASSSRGQGNTIYF | - | - | TRBJ1-3 | TRBV19
TGTGCCAGCAGTTTTGCCGGGGAGCTGTTTTTT | CASSFAGELFF | - | - | TRBJ2-2 | TRBV27
TGTGCCAGCAGCCCGGGGACAGAGAACACTGAAGCTTTCTTT | CASSPGTENTEAFF | - | TRBD1 | TRBJ1-1 | TRBV13
TGTGCCAGCAGCCTAGACAGGATACCTTTCTTT | CASSLDRIPFF | - | - | TRBJ1-1 | TRBV25-1
TGCGCCAGCAGCTTGGACGGGAGTCCTTCCGAGCAGTACTTC | CASSLDGSPSEQYF | - | - | TRBJ2-7 | TRBV5-1
TGTGCCAGCAGCTTTGGGCCGGCCGGGGCTTCCTCCGAGCAGTACTTC | CASSFGPAGASSEQYF | once | - | TRBJ2-7 | TRBV7-9
TGTGCCAGCACTACGGGGGTTGAGGGCACAGATACGCAGTATTTT | CASTTGVEGTDTQYF | - | - | TRBJ2-3 | TRBV6-5
TGTGCCAGCAGCCATGACAGGGAGCATCAGCCCCAGCATTTT | CASSHDREHQPQHF | - | TRBD1 | TRBJ1-5 | TRBV7-9
TGCAGCGTTGACGGGGAAAGACTCGGGGAGCTGTTTTTT | CSVDGERLGELFF | - | - | TRBJ2-2 | TRBV29-1
TGCGCCAGCAGCTGGGCCGGGACTAGCGGAGGGGGAACCGGGGAGCTGTTTTTT | CASSWAGTSGGGTGELFF | once | TRBD2 | TRBJ2-2 | TRBV5-1
TGTGCCAGCAGCAAAACCGGAGGGGTTAACTATGGCTACACCTTC | CASSKTGGVNYGYTF | few | - | TRBJ1-2 | TRBV6-6
TGTGCCAGCAGCTTAGCGGACAGGGGAGGGCAAGAGACCCAGTACTTC | CASSLADRGGQETQYF | - | TRBD1 | TRBJ2-5 | TRBV7-9
TGTGCCATCAGTGATACATTAAACTCCTACGAGCAGTACTTC | CAISDTLNSYEQYF | - | - | TRBJ2-7 | TRBV10-3